The 7 T cell receptor beta chains below all came from one sample that was sequenced in a study of blood T cell repertoires in COVID-19. TCRdb keeps only in-frame clones here, not all; method: immunoSEQ multiplex PCR. The table lists more than 150,000 clones, approximately 78% of them singletons. The sequenced sample was PBMCs or T cells enriched from blood (not recorded which). Receptors originate from a woman in her fifties or sixties who had recovered from COVID-19.

This chain joins TRBV5-1 and TRBJ1-4, with 9 bases lining up with TRBD1. This CDR3 region has 17 residues. After removal of 4 bases from V and 7 bases from J, the junction contained 14 bases not matched to a gene. CDR1 and CDR2 from the germline V gene are SGHRS and YFSETQ. CDR3 nucleotide sequence: TGCGCCAGCAGCAAGGGACAGGGCTACCATTCGGGTGAAAAACTGTTTTTT. It codes for CASSKGQGYHSGEKLFF.

This clone was picked up a small number of times. In nucleotides, the CDR3 is TGTGCCAGCACGAGGGACATGACCTACGAGCAGTACTTC. The encoded protein is CASTRDMTYEQYF. The chain joins TRBV28 to TRBJ2-7, with D perhaps TRBD1 (6 bases). V was trimmed by 7 bases and J by 2 bases, leaving 12 bases between them. The CDR3 contains 13 residues. The germline gives CDR1 MDHEN, CDR2 SYDVKM.

This clone was detected only once. This rearrangement joins TRBV2 to TRBJ2-5, with unresolved D. In germline, CDR1 is SNHLY, CDR2 FYNNEI. The length of the CDR3 is 13 residues. Trimming stripped 8 bases from V and 0 bases from J, with 10 bases between. Written as DNA, the CDR3 is TGTGCCAGCGGGCCTGAGTACCAAGAGACCCAGTACTTC. Protein: CASGPEYQETQYF.

This sequence joins TRBV19 and TRBJ1-2, with 8 bases matching TRBD1. CDR1 and CDR2 from the germline V gene are LNHDA and SQIVND (reference sequence). Trimming at V came to 8 bases and at J to 4 bases, leaving 6 bases not matched to a gene. The CDR3 is 13 residues long. DNA of the CDR3: TGTGCCAGTCGCCCGGACAGGGTCTATGGCTACACCTTC. The encoded protein is CASRPDRVYGYTF.

V and J are TRBV6-2 or TRBV6-3 and TRBJ2-1; D is unresolved. This CDR3 is 12 amino acids long. With 4 bases removed from V and 4 bases from J, the gap between germline ends came to 5 bases. Germline V gives CDR1 MNHEY, CDR2 SVGEGT. CDR3 sequence reads: CASSWRYNEQFF. The CDR3 nucleotides are TGTGCCAGCAGTTGGAGATACAATGAGCAGTTCTTC.

The DNA for the CDR3 is TGTGCCATCAGTGAATCTAGCGGGAGGGCCATGTCAAATGAGCAGTTCTTC. Translation gives CAISESSGRAMSNEQFF. This chain links TRBV10-3 with TRBJ2-1; 12 positions agree with TRBD2. The V gene's germline CDR1 is ENHRY and CDR2 SYGVKD. V shed 3 bases, J shed 7 bases, and the junction held 10 bases outside the gene matches. The CDR3 spans 17 residues.

This clone was found a few times. J is TRBJ1-2 and V is TRBV19; TRBD1 matches 9 bases. V lost 7 bases to trimming and J lost 8 bases; unmatched junction nucleotides: 11. The length of the CDR3 is 14 residues. CDR1 LNHDA and CDR2 SQIVND come from the germline V gene (reference sequence). This chain's CDR3 is CASKPGQGAEGYTF. CDR3 coding DNA: TGTGCCAGTAAACCGGGACAGGGTGCAGAAGGCTACACCTTC.